This T cell receptor (beta chain) is from a study of neurological immune-mediated disorders. The V gene end was trimmed by 4 bases and the J gene end by 2 bases; junction bases not matched to a gene: 15. CDR1 and CDR2 from the germline V gene are SGHRS and YFSETQ. The CDR3 totals 17 residues. TCRdb processed the 5' RACE reads anew with MiXCR; each CDR3 protein has one entry. The repertoire has 20,000 to 25,000 distinct CDR3 sequences, 6.7% of them found once; the top ten carry about 4.9%. At least ten counts were recorded for this clonotype. The chain is built from TRBV5-1 and TRBJ2-7, with 7 bases matching TRBD2. The sample comprised PBMCs. This TCR was sampled from a middle-aged woman in good health. The CDR3 sequence is CASSLHGVAGRAYEQYF. CDR3 bases: TGCGCCAGCAGCCTACACGGGGTAGCGGGCCGAGCCTACGAGCAGTACTTC.